This T cell receptor beta chain was identified in a study of siplizumab effects on memory and regulatory T cells. Details on this clone: Its target is not known.

Germline CDR1 is SEHNR and CDR2 is FQNEAQ (reference sequence). V gave up 7 bases and J gave up 3 bases; unmatched junction bases: 10. This CDR3 spans 16 amino acids. This table comes from immunoSEQ multiplex PCR, and its TCRdb copy is limited to in-frame clones, with some not included. The sample includes approximately 100,000 clones, about 90% of them seen just once. Study-wide points: Both greater diversity than memory cells and a major contribution to the alloresponse seemed to characterize naive T cells. Alloreactive sequences traceable to unstimulated CD4+ memory cells were significantly reduced by siplizumab.

What was sequenced was Tregs sorted from blood. The chain carries TRBV7-9 and TRBJ2-3, with 10 bases that match TRBD1. This TCR came from a human donor in good health. The CDR3 here is CASNNDRGRGTDTQYF. In nucleotides, the CDR3 is TGTGCCAGCAACAATGACAGGGGGCGGGGGACAGATACGCAGTATTTT.